This is a list of T cell receptor beta chains from one sample in a study of CD8 T cells in ankylosing spondylitis. TCRdb itself ran the 5' RACE reads through MiXCR, one entry per CDR3 protein. In the table there are around 130,000 distinct CDR3 sequences, over 15% of which are singletons. Specimen: blood, either unsorted or a sorted T cell fraction (not recorded which). All receptors come from a male donor with ankylosing spondylitis. The conserved cysteine and the conserved F or W are not part of the CDR3 here. D genes are given only for firm matches.

v_gene: TRBV7-6; d_gene: .; j_gene: TRBJ2-3; CDR3aa: ASSSRREGTDTQY
v_gene: TRBV11-3; d_gene: TRBD2; j_gene: TRBJ2-7; CDR3aa: ASSGRGLADYEQY
v_gene: TRBV2; d_gene: TRBD2; j_gene: TRBJ2-3; CDR3aa: ASRLPGLASDTQY
v_gene: TRBV7-2; d_gene: .; j_gene: TRBJ2-7; CDR3aa: ASSPDMGLGEQY
v_gene: TRBV29-1; d_gene: .; j_gene: TRBJ2-1; CDR3aa: SAWGNLAYNEQF
v_gene: TRBV2; d_gene: TRBD1; j_gene: TRBJ1-6; CDR3aa: ASKKTTGDNSPLH
v_gene: TRBV29-1; d_gene: .; j_gene: TRBJ2-7; CDR3aa: SVAAGLAYEQY
v_gene: TRBV7-2; d_gene: TRBD1; j_gene: TRBJ2-7; CDR3aa: ASHLGTDLTYEQY
v_gene: TRBV20-1; d_gene: TRBD2; j_gene: TRBJ2-1; CDR3aa: SAGLAGVFYEQF
v_gene: TRBV28; d_gene: .; j_gene: TRBJ2-1; CDR3aa: ASSLKFREVVRSYNEQF
v_gene: TRBV29-1; d_gene: TRBD1; j_gene: TRBJ2-7; CDR3aa: SGTGVNSYEQY
v_gene: TRBV25-1; d_gene: .; j_gene: TRBJ2-5; CDR3aa: ASSEGAGPFSWETQY
v_gene: TRBV9; d_gene: .; j_gene: TRBJ1-1; CDR3aa: ASSVDGLAGNTEAF
v_gene: TRBV12-3/TRBV12-4; d_gene: .; j_gene: TRBJ2-7; CDR3aa: ASSYRVLADYEQY
v_gene: TRBV12-3/TRBV12-4; d_gene: TRBD2; j_gene: TRBJ2-7; CDR3aa: ASSRGGRAYEQY
v_gene: TRBV20-1; d_gene: TRBD1; j_gene: TRBJ1-5; CDR3aa: SAIPPSGTGGVYSNQPQH
v_gene: TRBV14; d_gene: .; j_gene: TRBJ2-7; CDR3aa: ASSQDISDSYEQY